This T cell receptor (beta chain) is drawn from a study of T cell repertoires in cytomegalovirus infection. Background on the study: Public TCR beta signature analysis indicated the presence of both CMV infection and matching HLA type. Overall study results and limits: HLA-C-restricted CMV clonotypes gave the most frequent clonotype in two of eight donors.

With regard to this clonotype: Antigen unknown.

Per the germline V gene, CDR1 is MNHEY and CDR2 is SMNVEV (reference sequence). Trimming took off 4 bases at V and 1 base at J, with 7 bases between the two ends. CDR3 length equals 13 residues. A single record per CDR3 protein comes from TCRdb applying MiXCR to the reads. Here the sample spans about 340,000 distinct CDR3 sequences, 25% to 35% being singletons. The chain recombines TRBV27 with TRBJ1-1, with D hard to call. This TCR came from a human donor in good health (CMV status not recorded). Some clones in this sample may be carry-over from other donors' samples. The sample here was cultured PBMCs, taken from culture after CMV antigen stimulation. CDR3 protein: CASSWVRNTEAFF. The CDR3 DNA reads TGTGCCAGCAGTTGGGTGAGGAACACTGAAGCTTTCTTT.